Shown below are 15 T cell receptor beta chains from a single sample sequenced in a study of cytomegalovirus exposure and HLA in healthy donors. The PCR was carried out with 60 Vbeta primers and 13 Jbeta primers. Using immunoSEQ multiplex PCR, the repertoire was profiled, and TCRdb retains in-frame clones only, with some absent. The sample includes over 75,000 clones, approximately 79% of them seen just once. What was sequenced was PBMCs. The source of these receptors is a female donor in good health and CMV-seronegative.

The chain has TRBV12-5 and TRBJ2-7, with TRBD1 matching over 8 bases. V lost 7 bases to trimming and J lost 3 bases; unmatched junction nucleotides: 5. CDR1 and CDR2 (germline): LGHNT, FRNRAP. The CDR3 is 13 amino acids. The CDR3 region has the DNA TGTGCTAGTGCGAAAACAGGGGGCTACGAGCAGTACTTC. Protein: CASAKTGGYEQYF.

The chain combines TRBV4-2 with TRBJ2-1, with TRBD2 matching over 8 bases. The J segment lost 8 bases and the V segment lost 0 bases, leaving 9 bases of the junction unmatched. Germline lookup yields CDR1 LGHNA and CDR2 YNFKEQ. The CDR3 has 16 residues. The CDR3 DNA is TGTGCCAGCAGCCAAGATTCAGCGGGAGCAGCTGATGAGCAGTTCTTC. Amino acids: CASSQDSAGAADEQFF.

This sequence joins TRBV4-3 and TRBJ1-2, with 10 bases identical to TRBD1. The CDR3 extends over 15 amino acids. Germline loops: CDR1 LGHNA, CDR2 YSLEER. Trimming removed 6 bases from V and 9 bases from J; junction bases left unmatched: 13. The CDR3 here is CASRGRDRGQERYTF. CDR3 bases: TGCGCCAGCAGGGGCCGGGACAGGGGTCAAGAACGCTACACCTTC.

J is TRBJ2-6 and V is TRBV6-5; a possible D gene is TRBD2 (6 bases). The CDR3 sequence is 15 residues long. V lost 2 bases and J lost 5, with 10 bases in between. The germline V gene has CDR1 MNHEY and CDR2 SVGAGI. CDR3: CASSYGGEWANVLTF. The DNA for the CDR3 is TGTGCCAGCAGTTACGGAGGGGAATGGGCCAACGTCCTGACTTTC.

The CDR3 loop reads CASSFDPGGPGNEQFF. The CDR3 DNA reads as TGTGCCAGCAGCTTCGATCCGGGGGGGCCTGGCAATGAGCAGTTCTTC. The rearrangement joins TRBV7-9 to TRBJ2-1, with TRBD2 matching 8 bases. The CDR3 length is 16 residues. V shed 3 bases and J 6 bases; nucleotides not matched to a gene: 10. In germline, CDR1 is SEHNR, CDR2 FQNEAQ (reference sequence).

The V call is TRBV5-4, the J call TRBJ2-1; D is ambiguous. The CDR3 is 13 amino acids. Germline V CDR1 and CDR2: SGHNT, YYREEE (reference sequence). Trimming left V 10 bases short and J 5 bases short, with 16 bases between. DNA for the CDR3: TGTGCCTGCGGCTCGGAGCTTAACAATGAGCAGTTCTTC. The encoded protein is CACGSELNNEQFF.

The chain couples TRBV18 to TRBJ2-7; 8 bases map to TRBD1. Trimming at V came to 2 bases and at J to 6 bases, leaving 3 bases not matched to a gene. In germline, CDR1 is KGHSH, CDR2 LQKENI. CDR3 length: 13 amino acids. In nucleotides, the CDR3 is TGTGCCAGCTCACCAGGACAGGGTGGCGAGCAGTACTTC. Amino acids: CASSPGQGGEQYF.

The chain recombines TRBV19 with TRBJ1-2, with no clear D. The length of the CDR3 is 13 residues. Germline V gene sequence: CDR1 LNHDA, CDR2 SQIVND (reference sequence). V was cut by 0 bases and J by 1 base, with 3 bases left in between. CDR3 sequence: CASSIDLNYGYTF. CDR3 DNA sequence: TGTGCCAGTAGTATAGACCTTAACTATGGCTACACCTTC.

The chain employs TRBV29-1 and TRBJ1-1; D is unclear. CDR3 length: 12 residues. The germline V gene has CDR1 SQVTM and CDR2 ANQGSEA. V was pared by 3 bases and J by 3 bases, with 8 bases between. The CDR3 spells CSVEIRDTEAFF. Here the CDR3 DNA reads TGCAGCGTTGAGATACGGGACACTGAAGCTTTCTTT. Together with reference TRBV29-1 and TRBJ1-1, the CDR3 gives the full variable domain: SAVISQKPSRDICQRGTSLTIQCQVDSQVTMMFWYRQQPGQSLTLIATANQGSEATYESGFVIDKFPISRPNLTFSTLTVSNMSPEDSSIYLCSVEIRDTEAFFGQGTRLTVV.

As concerns this clone: A junction end diverges from the germline sequence, so it may reflect a read error. The chain carries TRBV7-2 and TRBJ2-4; 10 nucleotides match TRBD2. The CDR3 sequence is 13 residues long. Germline V gene lookup returns CDR1 SGHTA and CDR2 FQGNSA. The CDR3 spells CASRLAGGFIQYF. Written as DNA, the CDR3 is TGTGCCAGCAGATTAGCGGGGGGTTTCATTCAGTACTTC.

V is TRBV4-1 and J is TRBJ2-6; D possibly corresponds to TRBD1 (5 bases). Trimming took off 1 base at V and 0 bases at J, with 10 bases between the two ends. CDR3 length equals 17 residues. Germline CDR1 and CDR2: MGHRA and YSYEKL. CDR3 amino acids: CASSQGRESSGANVLTF. Written as DNA, the CDR3 is TGCGCCAGCAGCCAAGGCAGGGAAAGCTCTGGGGCCAACGTCCTGACTTTC.

This chain connects TRBV4-1 to TRBJ1-2; 10 bases fit TRBD1. The CDR3 length is 18 residues. Germline CDR1 MGHRA, CDR2 YSYEKL. V lost 1 base and J lost 0; bases outside the gene matches: 8. The CDR3 coding sequence is TGCGCCAGCAGCCAAGGCGGGGGACAGGGGACCGCTAACTATGGCTACACCTTC. Translation gives CASSQGGGQGTANYGYTF.

J is TRBJ2-1 and V is TRBV7-9, with 13 bases fitting TRBD2. The CDR3 runs to 17 residues. Germline trimming cut 1 base from V and 7 bases from J; bases unmatched to any gene: 7. CDR1 is SEHNR, CDR2 FQNEAQ, per germline (reference sequence). The CDR3 sequence is CASSLGGTSGMVNEQFF. The CDR3 DNA follows: TGTGCCAGCAGCTTAGGTGGGACTAGCGGGATGGTGAATGAGCAGTTCTTC.

The V call is TRBV19, the J call TRBJ1-4; 8 positions match TRBD1. The CDR3 extends over 16 amino acids. Unmatched junction bases numbered 1, after V lost 1 base and J lost 0 bases. Germline V gives CDR1 LNHDA, CDR2 SQIVND (reference sequence). The CDR3 loop is CASSIGGQATNEKLFF. CDR3 DNA sequence: TGTGCCAGTAGTATAGGGGGACAGGCAACTAATGAAAAACTGTTTTTT.

About this clone itself: This sample also contains other DNA sequences that code for the same CDR3. V usage is TRBV28 and J usage is TRBJ2-1, with a possible D match to TRBD1 (6 bases). Deletions cut 2 bases from V and 9 bases from J, with 8 bases between. Germline values: CDR1 MDHEN, CDR2 SYDVKM. This CDR3 has 12 amino acids. In DNA, the CDR3 is TGTGCCAGCAGTTTAGGGGGCGTTGAGCAGTTCTTC. It encodes CASSLGGVEQFF.